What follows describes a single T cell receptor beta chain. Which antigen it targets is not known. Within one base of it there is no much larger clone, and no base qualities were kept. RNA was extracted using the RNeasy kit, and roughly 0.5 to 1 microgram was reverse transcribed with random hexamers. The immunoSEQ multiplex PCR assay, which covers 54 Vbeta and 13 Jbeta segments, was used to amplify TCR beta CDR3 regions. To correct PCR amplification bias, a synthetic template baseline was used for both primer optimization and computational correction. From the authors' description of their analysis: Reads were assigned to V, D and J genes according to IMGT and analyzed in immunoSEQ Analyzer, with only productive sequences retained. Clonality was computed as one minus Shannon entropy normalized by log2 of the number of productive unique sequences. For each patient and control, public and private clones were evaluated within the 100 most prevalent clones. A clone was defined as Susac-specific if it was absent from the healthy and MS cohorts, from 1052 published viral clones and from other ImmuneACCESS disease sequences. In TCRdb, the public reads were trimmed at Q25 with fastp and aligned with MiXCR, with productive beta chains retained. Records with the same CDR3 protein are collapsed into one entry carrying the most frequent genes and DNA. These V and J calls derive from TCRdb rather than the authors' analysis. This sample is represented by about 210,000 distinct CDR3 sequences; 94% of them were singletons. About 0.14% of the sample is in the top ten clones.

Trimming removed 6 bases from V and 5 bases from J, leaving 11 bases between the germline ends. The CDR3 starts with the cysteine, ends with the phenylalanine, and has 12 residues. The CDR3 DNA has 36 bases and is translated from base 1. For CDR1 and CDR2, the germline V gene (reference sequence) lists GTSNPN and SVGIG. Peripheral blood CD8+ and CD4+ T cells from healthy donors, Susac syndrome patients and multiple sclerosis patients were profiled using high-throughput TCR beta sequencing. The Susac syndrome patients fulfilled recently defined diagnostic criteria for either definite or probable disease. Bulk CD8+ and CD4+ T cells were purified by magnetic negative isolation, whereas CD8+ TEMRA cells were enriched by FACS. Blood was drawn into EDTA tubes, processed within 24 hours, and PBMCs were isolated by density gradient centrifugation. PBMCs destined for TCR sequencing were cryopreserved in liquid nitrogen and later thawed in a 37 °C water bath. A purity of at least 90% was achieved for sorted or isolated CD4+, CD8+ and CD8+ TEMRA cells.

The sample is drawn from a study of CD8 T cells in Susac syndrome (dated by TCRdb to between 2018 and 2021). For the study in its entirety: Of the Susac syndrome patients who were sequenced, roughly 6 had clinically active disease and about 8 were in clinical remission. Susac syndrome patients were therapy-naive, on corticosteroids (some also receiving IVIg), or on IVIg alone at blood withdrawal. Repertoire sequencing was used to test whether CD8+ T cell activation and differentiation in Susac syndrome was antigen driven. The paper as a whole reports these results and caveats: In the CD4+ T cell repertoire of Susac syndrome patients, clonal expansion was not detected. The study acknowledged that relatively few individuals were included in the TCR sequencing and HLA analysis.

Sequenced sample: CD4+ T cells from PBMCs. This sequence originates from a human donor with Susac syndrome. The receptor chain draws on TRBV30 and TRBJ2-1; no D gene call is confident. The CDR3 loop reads CACFSRDNEQFF. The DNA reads TGTGCCTGTTTCTCCCGAGACAATGAGCAGTTCTTC.